The clone carrying this T cell receptor (beta chain) was detected only a few times. The antigen is not known. Per germline, CDR1 MGHDK and CDR2 SYGVNS. V trimming: 4 bases; J trimming: 6 bases; junction bases outside the gene matches: 6. CDR3 length equals 14 residues. For sequencing, patients were chosen who had shown expansion of CD8+CD57+ cells by flow cytometry. Patients were treatment-naive when blood was sampled. Profiling of TCR beta VDJ combinations and CDR3 sequences used genomic DNA as template. TCRdb itself ran the reads through MiXCR, one entry per CDR3 protein. This sample carries under 500,000 distinct CDR3 sequences, less than 35% of them seen once, and the ten largest clones take approximately 0.82%. The source of the sample is a study of CD8+CD57+ T cells in acquired aplastic anemia. Study information: Sorted CD4+ and CD8+ cells yielded roughly 3.4 ug of DNA on average. Study results and limitations: Shared by patients and controls, just under 30 CD8+ CDR3s were abundant in patients. CD8+ Simpson's diversity in patients was not significantly different from that in controls.

The chain carries TRBV25-1 and TRBJ1-2; 9 bases agree with TRBD1. This clonotype originated in a human donor with aplastic anemia. The specimen sequenced was sorted CD4+, CD8+, or CD8+CD57+ T cells (not recorded which) from PBMCs. The CDR3 spells CASSVNTGGDGYTF. CDR3 sequence (DNA): TGTGCCAGCAGTGTAAATACAGGGGGCGATGGCTACACCTTC.